The present entry profiles one T cell receptor (beta chain) with its context. Profiling relied on immunoSEQ multiplex PCR, and the TCRdb table lists in-frame clones only, not all of them. The repertoire holds about 220,000 clones, with around 88% as singletons. Cohorts were based on clinical histories the participants reported. The sample comes from a study of blood T cell repertoires in COVID-19. Study information: Acute and convalescent COVID-19 specimens originated in the United States, Italy and Spain.

V dropped 2 bases and J dropped 4 bases, with 5 bases sitting between them. The CDR3 is made up of 13 amino acids. Germline V lookup: CDR1 LGHDT, CDR2 YNNKEL (reference sequence). This clonotype was obtained from a woman aged 45-65 years with acute COVID-19. The J gene is TRBJ2-2, the V gene TRBV3-1 (or the pseudogene TRBV3-2); D is uncertain. The sample comprised PBMCs or T cells enriched from blood (not recorded which). CDR3 amino acids: CASSQYLTGELFF. The CDR3 coding sequence is TGTGCCAGCAGCCAATATCTCACCGGGGAGCTGTTTTTT.